This T cell receptor beta chain is from a study of blood T cell repertoires in COVID-19. Across the whole study: Specimens from acute and convalescent COVID-19 originated in the United States, Italy and Spain.

Sequencing used immunoSEQ multiplex PCR; TCRdb keeps in-frame clones, though not all of them. Of about 49,000 clones in the sample, about 87% were seen once. CDR3 length: 12 residues. V lost 3 bases to trimming and J lost 6 bases, with 9 bases between them. Germline loops: CDR1 MNHNS, CDR2 SASEGT. This clone was found a few times. Seattle participants joined during active infection and were tracked over time. The genes are TRBV6-1 and TRBJ2-7, with unresolved D. The clonotype was recovered from an elderly woman with COVID-19, enrolled during active disease. Sequencing was carried out using peripheral blood. CDR3 region: CASSERLFEQYF. CDR3 coding DNA: TGTGCCAGCAGTGAGCGACTTTTCGAGCAGTACTTC.